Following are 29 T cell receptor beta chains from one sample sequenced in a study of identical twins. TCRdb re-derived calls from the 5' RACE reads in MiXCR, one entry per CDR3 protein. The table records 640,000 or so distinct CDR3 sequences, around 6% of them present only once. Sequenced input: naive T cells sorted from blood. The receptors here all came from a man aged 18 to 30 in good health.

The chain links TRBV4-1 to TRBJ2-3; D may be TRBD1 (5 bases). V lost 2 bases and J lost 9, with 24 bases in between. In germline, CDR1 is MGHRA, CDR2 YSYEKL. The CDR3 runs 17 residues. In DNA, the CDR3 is TGCGCCAGCAGCCAATTGCCCCCAGGGTTAGATGGTAGGACGCAGTATTTT. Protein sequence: CASSQLPPGLDGRTQYF.

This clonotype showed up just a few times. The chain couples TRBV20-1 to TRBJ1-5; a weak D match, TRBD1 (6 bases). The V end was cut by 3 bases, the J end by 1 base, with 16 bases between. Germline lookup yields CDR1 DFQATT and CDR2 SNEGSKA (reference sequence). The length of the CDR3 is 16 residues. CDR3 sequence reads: CSASPAGGRSNQPQHF. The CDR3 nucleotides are TGCAGTGCTAGCCCCGCGGGGGGCAGAAGCAATCAGCCCCAGCATTTT.

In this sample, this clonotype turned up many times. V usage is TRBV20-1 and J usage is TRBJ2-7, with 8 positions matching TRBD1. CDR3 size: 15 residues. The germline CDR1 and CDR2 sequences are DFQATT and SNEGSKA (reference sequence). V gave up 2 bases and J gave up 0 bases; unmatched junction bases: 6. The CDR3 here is CSARSWTGLSYEQYF. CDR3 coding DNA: TGCAGTGCTAGATCTTGGACAGGGCTCTCCTACGAGCAGTACTTC.

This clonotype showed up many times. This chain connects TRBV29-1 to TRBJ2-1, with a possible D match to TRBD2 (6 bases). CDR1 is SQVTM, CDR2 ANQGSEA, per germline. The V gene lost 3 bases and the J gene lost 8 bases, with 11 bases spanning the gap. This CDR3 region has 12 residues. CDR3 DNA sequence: TGCAGCGTTGACGGGGGACTCGATGAGCAGTTCTTC. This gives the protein CSVDGGLDEQFF.

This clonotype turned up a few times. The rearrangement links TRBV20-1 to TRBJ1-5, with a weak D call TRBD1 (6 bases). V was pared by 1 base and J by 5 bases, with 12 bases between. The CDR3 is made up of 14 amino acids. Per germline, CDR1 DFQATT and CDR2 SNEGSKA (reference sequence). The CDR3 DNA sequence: TGCAGTGCTAGAGGTTCAGGGGCGGATCAGCCCCAGCATTTT. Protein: CSARGSGADQPQHF.

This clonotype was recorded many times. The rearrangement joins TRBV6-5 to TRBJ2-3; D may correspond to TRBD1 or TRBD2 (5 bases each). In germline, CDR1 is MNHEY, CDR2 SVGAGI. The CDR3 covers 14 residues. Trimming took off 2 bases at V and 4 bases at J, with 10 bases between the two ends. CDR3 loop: CASSYGTRADTQYF. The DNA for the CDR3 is TGTGCCAGCAGTTACGGGACCAGGGCAGATACGCAGTATTTT.

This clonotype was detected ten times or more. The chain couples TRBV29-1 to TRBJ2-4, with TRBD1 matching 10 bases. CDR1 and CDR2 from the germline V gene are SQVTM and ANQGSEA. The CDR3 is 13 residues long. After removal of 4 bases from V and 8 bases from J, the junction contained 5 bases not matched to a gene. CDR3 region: CSVGDRGRDIQYF. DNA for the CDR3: TGCAGCGTTGGGGACAGGGGTAGGGACATTCAGTACTTC.

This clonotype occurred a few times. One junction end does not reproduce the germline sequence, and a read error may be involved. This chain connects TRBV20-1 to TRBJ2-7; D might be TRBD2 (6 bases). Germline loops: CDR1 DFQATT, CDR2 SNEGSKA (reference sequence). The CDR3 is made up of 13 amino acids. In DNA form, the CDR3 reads TGCAGCGCTAGACCCGGGAGCTCCTACGAGCAGTACTTC. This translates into CSARPGSSYEQYF.

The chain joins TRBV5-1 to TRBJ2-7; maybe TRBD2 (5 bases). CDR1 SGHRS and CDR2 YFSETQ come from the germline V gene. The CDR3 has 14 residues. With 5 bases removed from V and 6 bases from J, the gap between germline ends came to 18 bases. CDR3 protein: CASRMQWEGGEQYF. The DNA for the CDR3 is TGCGCCAGCAGGATGCAGTGGGAAGGAGGCGAGCAGTACTTC. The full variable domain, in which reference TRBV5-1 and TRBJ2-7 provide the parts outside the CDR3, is KAGVTQTPRYLIKTRGQQVTLSCSPISGHRSVSWYQQTPGQGLQFLFEYFSETQRNKGNFPGRFSGRQFSNSRSEMNVSTLELGDSALYLCASRMQWEGGEQYFGPGTRLTVT.

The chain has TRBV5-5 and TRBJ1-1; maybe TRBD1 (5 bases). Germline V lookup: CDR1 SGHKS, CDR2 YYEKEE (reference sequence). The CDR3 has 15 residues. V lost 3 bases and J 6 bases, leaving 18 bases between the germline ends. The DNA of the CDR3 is TGTGCCAGCAGCTACCGGGACCAAGGCTGGGCTGAAGCTTTCTTT. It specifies CASSYRDQGWAEAFF.

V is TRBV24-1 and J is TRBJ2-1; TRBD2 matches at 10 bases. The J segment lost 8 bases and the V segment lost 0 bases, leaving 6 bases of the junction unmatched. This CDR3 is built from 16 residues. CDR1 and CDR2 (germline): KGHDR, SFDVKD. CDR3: CATSDLVSSGSDEQFF. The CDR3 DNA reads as TGTGCCACCAGTGATTTGGTGTCTAGCGGGAGTGATGAGCAGTTCTTC.

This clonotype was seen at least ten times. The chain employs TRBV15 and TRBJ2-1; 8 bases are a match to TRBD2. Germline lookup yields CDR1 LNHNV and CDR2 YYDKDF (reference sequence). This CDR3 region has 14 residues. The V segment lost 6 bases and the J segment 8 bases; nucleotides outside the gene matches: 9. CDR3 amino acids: CATRVSAGGDEQFF. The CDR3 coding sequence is TGTGCCACCAGGGTTTCTGCGGGAGGAGATGAGCAGTTCTTC.

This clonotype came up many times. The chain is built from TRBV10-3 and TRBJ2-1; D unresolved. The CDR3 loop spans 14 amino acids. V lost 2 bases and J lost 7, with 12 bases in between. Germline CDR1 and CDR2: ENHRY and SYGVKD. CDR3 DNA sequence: TGTGCCATCAGTGAGGCAGTAGCTGAGAATGAGCAGTTCTTC. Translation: CAISEAVAENEQFF.

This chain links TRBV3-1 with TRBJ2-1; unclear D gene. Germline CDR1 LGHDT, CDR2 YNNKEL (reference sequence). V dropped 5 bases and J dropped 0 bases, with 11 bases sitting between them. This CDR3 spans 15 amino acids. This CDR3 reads CASSGMKGSYNEQFF. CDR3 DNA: TGTGCCAGCAGCGGGATGAAGGGCTCCTACAATGAGCAGTTCTTC.

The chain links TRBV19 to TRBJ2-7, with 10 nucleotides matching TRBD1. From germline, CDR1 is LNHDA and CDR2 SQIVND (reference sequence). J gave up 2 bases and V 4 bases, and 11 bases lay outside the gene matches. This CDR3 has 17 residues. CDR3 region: CASSTTTGTGETYEQYF. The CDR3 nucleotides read TGTGCCAGTAGTACAACAACCGGGACAGGGGAGACCTACGAGCAGTACTTC.

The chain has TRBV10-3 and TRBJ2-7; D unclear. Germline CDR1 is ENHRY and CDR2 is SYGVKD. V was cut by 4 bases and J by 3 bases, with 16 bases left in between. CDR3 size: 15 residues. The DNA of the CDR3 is TGTGCCATCAGTGCAGTCCGGGCCCCTAACTACGAGCAGTACGTC. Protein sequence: CAISAVRAPNYEQYV.

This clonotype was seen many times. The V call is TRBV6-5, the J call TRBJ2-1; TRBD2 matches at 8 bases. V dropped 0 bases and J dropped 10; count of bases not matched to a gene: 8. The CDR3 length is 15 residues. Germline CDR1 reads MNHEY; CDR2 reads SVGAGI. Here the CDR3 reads CASSYSPGGDVEQFF. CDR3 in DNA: TGTGCCAGCAGTTACTCGCCGGGAGGGGACGTCGAGCAGTTCTTC.

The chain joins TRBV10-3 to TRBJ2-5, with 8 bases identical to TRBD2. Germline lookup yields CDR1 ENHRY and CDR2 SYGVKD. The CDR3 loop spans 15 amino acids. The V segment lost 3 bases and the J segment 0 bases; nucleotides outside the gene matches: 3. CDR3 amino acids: CAISDGSGNQETQYF. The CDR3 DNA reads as TGTGCCATCAGTGACGGTAGCGGGAACCAAGAGACCCAGTACTTC.

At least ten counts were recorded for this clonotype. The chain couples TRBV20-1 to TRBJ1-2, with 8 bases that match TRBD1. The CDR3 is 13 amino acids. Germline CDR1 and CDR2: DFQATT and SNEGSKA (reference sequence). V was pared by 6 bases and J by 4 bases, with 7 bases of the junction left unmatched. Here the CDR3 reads CSAPQGGVYGYTF. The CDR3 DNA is TGCAGTGCACCACAGGGGGGGGTCTATGGCTACACCTTC.

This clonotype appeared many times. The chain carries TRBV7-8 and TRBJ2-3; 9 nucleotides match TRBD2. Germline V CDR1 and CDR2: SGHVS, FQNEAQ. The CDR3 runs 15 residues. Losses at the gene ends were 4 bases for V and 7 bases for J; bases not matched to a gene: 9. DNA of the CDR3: TGTGCCAGCAGCTCGCGGGGGGGCGGAGGAAATACGCAGTATTTT. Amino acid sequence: CASSSRGGGGNTQYF.

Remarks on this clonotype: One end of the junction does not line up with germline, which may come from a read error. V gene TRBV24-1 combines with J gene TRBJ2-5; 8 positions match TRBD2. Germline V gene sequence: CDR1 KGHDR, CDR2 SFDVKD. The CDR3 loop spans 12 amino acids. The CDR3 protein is CATSDLGTRLHF. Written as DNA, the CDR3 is TGTGCCACCAGTGATTTGGGGACTAGGCTCCACTTC.

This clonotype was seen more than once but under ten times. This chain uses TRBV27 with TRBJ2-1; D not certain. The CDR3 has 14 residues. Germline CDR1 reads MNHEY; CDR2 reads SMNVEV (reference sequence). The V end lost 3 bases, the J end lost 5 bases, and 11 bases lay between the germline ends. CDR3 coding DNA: TGTGCCAGCAGTTTTTTCAACACCCACAATGAGCAGTTCTTC. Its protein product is CASSFFNTHNEQFF.

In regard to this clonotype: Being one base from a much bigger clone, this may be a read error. Here the CDR3 reads CASSVGHEQYF. The CDR3 DNA sequence: TGCGCCAGCAGTGTCGGCCACGAGCAGTACTTC. The chain couples TRBV10-2 to TRBJ2-7; D gene unclear. The CDR3 sequence is 11 residues long. The germline V gene encodes CDR1 WSHSY and CDR2 SAAADI. Deletions cut 4 bases from V and 5 bases from J, with 6 bases between.

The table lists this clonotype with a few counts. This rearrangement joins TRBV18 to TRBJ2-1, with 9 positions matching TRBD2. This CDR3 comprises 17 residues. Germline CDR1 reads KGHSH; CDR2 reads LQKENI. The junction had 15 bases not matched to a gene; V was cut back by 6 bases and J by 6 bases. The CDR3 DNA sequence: TGTGCCAGCTCGCCCAGGGTCCCTAGCGGGAAATCCAATGAGCAGTTCTTC. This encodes CASSPRVPSGKSNEQFF. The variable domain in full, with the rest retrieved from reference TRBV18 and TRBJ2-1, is NAGVMQNPRHLVRRRGQEARLRCSPMKGHSHVYWYRQLPEEGLKFMVYLQKENIIDESGMPKERFSAEFPKEGPSILRIQQVVRGDSAAYFCASSPRVPSGKSNEQFFGPGTRLTVL.

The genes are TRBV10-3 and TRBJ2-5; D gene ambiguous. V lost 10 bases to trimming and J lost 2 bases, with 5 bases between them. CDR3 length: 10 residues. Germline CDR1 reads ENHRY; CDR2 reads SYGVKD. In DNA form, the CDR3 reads TGTGCCACAGGACAAGAGACCCAGTACTTC. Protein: CATGQETQYF.

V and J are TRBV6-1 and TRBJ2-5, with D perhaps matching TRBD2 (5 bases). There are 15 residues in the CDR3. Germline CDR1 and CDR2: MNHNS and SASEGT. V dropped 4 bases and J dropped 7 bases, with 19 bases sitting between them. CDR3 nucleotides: TGTGCCAGCAGTGGGTCAAATCCAAACCGGGGGACCCAGTACTTC. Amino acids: CASSGSNPNRGTQYF.

CDR3 protein: CASSIWASGNLGPAKNIQYF. CDR3 in DNA: TGTGCCAGTAGTATTTGGGCTAGCGGAAACCTTGGCCCAGCCAAAAACATTCAGTACTTC. The rearrangement uses TRBV19 and TRBJ2-4, with TRBD2 matching over 7 bases. The CDR3 spans 20 residues. The junction had 17 bases not matched to a gene; V was cut back by 3 bases and J by 0 bases. Germline CDR1 and CDR2: LNHDA and SQIVND (reference sequence).

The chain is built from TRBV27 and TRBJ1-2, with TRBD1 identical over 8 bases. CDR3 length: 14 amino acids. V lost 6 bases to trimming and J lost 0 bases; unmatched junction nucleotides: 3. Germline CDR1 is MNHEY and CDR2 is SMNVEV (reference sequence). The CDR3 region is CASRKTGANYGYTF. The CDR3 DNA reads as TGTGCCAGCAGGAAGACAGGGGCTAACTATGGCTACACCTTC.

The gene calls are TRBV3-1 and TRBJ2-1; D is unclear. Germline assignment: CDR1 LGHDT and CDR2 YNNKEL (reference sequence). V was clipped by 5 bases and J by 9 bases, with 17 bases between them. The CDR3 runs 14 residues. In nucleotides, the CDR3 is TGTGCCAGCAGCTCTGACCCCGTACCCGGTGAGCAGTTCTTC. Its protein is CASSSDPVPGEQFF.